This entry concerns a single TCR beta chain. Its antigen is as yet unknown. CDR3 length: 13 residues. V was clipped by 4 bases and J by 8 bases, with 12 bases between them. Germline V gives CDR1 SQVTM, CDR2 ANQGSEA. These data originate in a study of T cell responses to AZD1222 COVID-19 vaccine. General study findings and limits: Seropositive AZD1222 recipients at baseline numbered only five or six. After the peak T cell response, and only then, were repertoires sampled. Reports say nearly half of spike-specific TCRs go after unmutated variant regions. Most donors were white British and more were female, and clonal diversity was possibly underestimated.

TCRdb keeps only in-frame clones here, not all; method: immunoSEQ multiplex PCR. This table has approximately 77,000 clones, under 95% appearing once. Sequences were derived from peripheral blood, sampled 28 days after the second AZD1222 dose. The receptor's source is an adult who received the AZD1222 COVID-19 vaccine. This chain connects TRBV29-1 to TRBJ1-6, with D unresolved. In DNA, the CDR3 is TGCAGCGTTGGACTGTCTCAAGATTCACCCCTCCACTTT. Translated, it gives CSVGLSQDSPLHF.